This T cell receptor beta chain was recorded in a study of tumor and adjacent non-tumor tissue in lung cancer. The wider study: Histology: about twelve adenocarcinoma, a couple of squamous cell carcinoma, 1 small cell lung cancer. General observations from the study: Compared with tumor, normal lung showed significantly lower TCR diversity.

This sample's RNA came from whole unsorted tissue. On this clonotype: What it binds is unknown. A junction end diverges from the germline sequence, so it may reflect a read error.

TCRbeta libraries were built with three rounds of nested PCR, modified from ARM-PCR. TCRdb ran MiXCR on the multiplex PCR reads and lists one entry per CDR3 protein. Among some 80,000 distinct CDR3 sequences listed, around 70% were seen once. The material sequenced was lung tumor tissue. The TCR sequence derives from a woman in her thirties or forties with non-small cell lung cancer.

The CDR3 nucleotides are TGCATCGTTGAAACCGGGACTAGCGGGCTTCGTCTGCAGTATTTT. Protein sequence: CIVETGTSGLRLQYF. The gene calls are TRBV29-1 and TRBJ2-3; 12 nucleotides line up with TRBD2. CDR1 and CDR2 from the germline V gene are SQVTM and ANQGSEA. There are 15 residues in the CDR3.